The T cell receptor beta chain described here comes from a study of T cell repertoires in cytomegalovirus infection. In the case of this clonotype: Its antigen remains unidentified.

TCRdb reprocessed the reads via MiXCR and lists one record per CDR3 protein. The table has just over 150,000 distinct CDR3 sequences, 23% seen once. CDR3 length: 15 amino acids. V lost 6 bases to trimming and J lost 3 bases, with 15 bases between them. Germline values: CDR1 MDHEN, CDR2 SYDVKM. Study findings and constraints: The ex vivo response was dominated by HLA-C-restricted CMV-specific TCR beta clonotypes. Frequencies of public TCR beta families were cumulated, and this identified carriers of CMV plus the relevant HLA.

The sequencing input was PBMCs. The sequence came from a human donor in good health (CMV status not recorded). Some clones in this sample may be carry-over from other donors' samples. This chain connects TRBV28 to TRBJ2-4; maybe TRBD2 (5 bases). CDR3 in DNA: TGTGCCAGCAGCTCCCCCTCTAGCCACAAAAACATTCAGTACTTC. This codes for CASSSPSSHKNIQYF.